This T cell receptor (beta chain) is from a study of beta chain features in type 1 diabetes. The CDR3 length is 13 residues. CDR1 is MNHEY, CDR2 SMNVEV, per germline (reference sequence). Trimming left V 2 bases short and J 8 bases short, with 12 bases between. Study-level points and caveats: Type 1 diabetes patients had fewer VDJ junction insertions and more deletions. In every one of the four CD4+ subsets, TCRB CDR3s were moderately but significantly shorter in Type 1 diabetes patients. Comparison showed that naive, central memory and Treg TCRB repertoires appeared more similar among patients than among healthy donors.

The isolated RNA, all of it, was reverse transcribed, so expressed TCRB transcripts were what got sequenced. The protocol was immunoSEQ multiplex PCR, while the TCRdb copy is restricted to in-frame clones and leaves out a portion. This repertoire shows about 150,000 clones, roughly 8% found once; its top ten account for approximately 0.54%. This clone was counted only a few times. Its cognate antigen is unknown. The chain uses TRBV27 and TRBJ1-2; D unresolved. Sample: central memory CD4+ T cells from blood. The TCR comes from a man between 18 and 29 years old with type 1 diabetes. CDR3 DNA: TGTGCCAGCAGTTTAATTTTGGGGAGAGGCTACACCTTC. It is translated as CASSLILGRGYTF.